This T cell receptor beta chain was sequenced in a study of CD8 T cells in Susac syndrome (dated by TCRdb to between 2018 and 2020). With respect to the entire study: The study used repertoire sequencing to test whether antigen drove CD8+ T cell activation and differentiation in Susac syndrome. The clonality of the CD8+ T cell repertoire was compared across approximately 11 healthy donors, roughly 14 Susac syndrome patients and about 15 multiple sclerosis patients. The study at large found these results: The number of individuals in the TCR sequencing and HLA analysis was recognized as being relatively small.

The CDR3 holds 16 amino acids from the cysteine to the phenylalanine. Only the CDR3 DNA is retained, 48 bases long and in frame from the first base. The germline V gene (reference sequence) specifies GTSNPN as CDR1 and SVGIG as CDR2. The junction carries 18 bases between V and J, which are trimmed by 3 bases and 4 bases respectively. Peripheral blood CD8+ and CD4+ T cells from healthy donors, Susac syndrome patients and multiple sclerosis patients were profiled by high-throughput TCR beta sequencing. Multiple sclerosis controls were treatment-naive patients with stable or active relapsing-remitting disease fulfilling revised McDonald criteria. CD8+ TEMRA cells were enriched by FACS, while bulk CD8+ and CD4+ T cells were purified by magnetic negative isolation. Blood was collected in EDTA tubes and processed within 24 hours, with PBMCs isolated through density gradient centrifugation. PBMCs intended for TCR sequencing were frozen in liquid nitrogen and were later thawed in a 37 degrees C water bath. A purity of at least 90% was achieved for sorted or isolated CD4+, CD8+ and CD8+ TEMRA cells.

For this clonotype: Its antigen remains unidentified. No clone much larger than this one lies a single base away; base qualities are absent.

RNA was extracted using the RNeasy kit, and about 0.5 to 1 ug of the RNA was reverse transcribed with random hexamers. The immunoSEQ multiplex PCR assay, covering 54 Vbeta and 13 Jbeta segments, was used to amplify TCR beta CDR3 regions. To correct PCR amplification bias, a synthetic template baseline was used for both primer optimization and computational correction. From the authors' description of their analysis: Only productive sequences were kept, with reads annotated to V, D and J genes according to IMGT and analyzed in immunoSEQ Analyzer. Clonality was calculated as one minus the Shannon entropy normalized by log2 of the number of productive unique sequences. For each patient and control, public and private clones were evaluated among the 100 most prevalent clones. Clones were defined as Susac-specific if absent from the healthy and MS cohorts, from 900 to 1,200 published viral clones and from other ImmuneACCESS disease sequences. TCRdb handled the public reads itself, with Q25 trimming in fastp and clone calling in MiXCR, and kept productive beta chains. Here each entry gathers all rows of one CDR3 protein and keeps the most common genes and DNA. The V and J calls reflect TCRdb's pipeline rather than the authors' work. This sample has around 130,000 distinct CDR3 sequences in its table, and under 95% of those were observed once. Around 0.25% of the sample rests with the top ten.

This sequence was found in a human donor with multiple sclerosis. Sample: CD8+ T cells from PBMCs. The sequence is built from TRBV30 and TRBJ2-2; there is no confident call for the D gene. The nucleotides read TGTGCCTGGAGCTCTAGGGATTTCCTCCTCACCGGGGAGCTGTTTTTT. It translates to CAWSSRDFLLTGELFF.